Presented here are 5 T cell receptor beta chains from one specimen sequenced in a study of blood T cell repertoires in COVID-19. Using immunoSEQ multiplex PCR, the repertoire was profiled, and TCRdb retains in-frame clones only, with some absent. The data show some 530,000 clones, approximately 83% seen once. Sequenced: peripheral blood. These receptors originate from a human donor in a cohort sampled during active COVID-19.

This chain uses TRBV5-6 with TRBJ1-2; no firm D call. This CDR3 is built from 13 residues. V was clipped by 6 bases and J by 4 bases, with 13 bases between them. The germline V gene has CDR1 SGHDT and CDR2 YYEEEE. The CDR3 DNA is TGTGCCAGCACGGTGCGGGGTGTCTATGGCTACACCTTC. Amino acid sequence: CASTVRGVYGYTF.

V gene TRBV5-4 combines with J gene TRBJ2-7; 7 bases agree with TRBD2. Per germline, CDR1 SGHNT and CDR2 YYREEE (reference sequence). The CDR3 covers 13 residues. V was pared by 4 bases and J by 3 bases, with 4 bases of the junction left unmatched. The DNA for the CDR3 is TGTGCCAGCAGCCCCACGGGGGGCTACGAGCAGTACTTC. Residues: CASSPTGGYEQYF. The complete variable domain, with remaining parts taken from reference TRBV5-4 and TRBJ2-7, reads ETGVTQSPTHLIKTRGQQVTLRCSSQSGHNTVSWYQQALGQGPQFIFQYYREEENGRGNFPPRFSGLQFPNYSSELNVNALELDDSALYLCASSPTGGYEQYFGPGTRLTVT.

The chain recombines TRBV18 with TRBJ2-2; D perhaps matches TRBD1 (5 bases). CDR1 and CDR2 from the germline V gene are KGHSH and LQKENI. V was cut by 6 bases and J by 3 bases, with 11 bases left in between. The CDR3 is made up of 14 amino acids. In nucleotides, the CDR3 is TGTGCCAGCTCTTTCGACAGACACACCGGGGAGCTGTTTTTT. Its protein is CASSFDRHTGELFF.

The chain links TRBV7-3 to TRBJ2-7, with 9 nucleotides matching TRBD2. This CDR3 is 15 amino acids long. Germline loops: CDR1 SGHTA, CDR2 FQGTGA. V dropped 2 bases and J dropped 3; count of bases not matched to a gene: 5. CDR3 protein: CASSLQAGGYYEQYF. CDR3 DNA: TGTGCCAGCAGCTTACAAGCGGGGGGTTACTACGAGCAGTACTTC. The full variable domain, in which reference TRBV7-3 and TRBJ2-7 provide the parts outside the CDR3, is GAGVSQTPSNKVTEKGKYVELRCDPISGHTALYWYRQSLGQGPEFLIYFQGTGAADDSGLPNDRFFAVRPEGSVSTLKIQRTERGDSAVYLCASSLQAGGYYEQYFGPGTRLTVT.

The gene calls are TRBV7-2 and TRBJ2-1, with TRBD2 identical over 10 bases. The germline gives CDR1 SGHTA, CDR2 FQGNSA. With 1 base clipped from V and 15 bases from J, the junction kept 9 bases outside the gene matches. The CDR3 contains 14 residues. The CDR3 region has the DNA TGTGCCAGCAGCTTAGGGACTAGCGGTTTTACACCGTTCTTC. It encodes CASSLGTSGFTPFF. Full variable domain (missing parts from reference TRBV7-2 and TRBJ2-1): GAGVSQSPSNKVTEKGKDVELRCDPISGHTALYWYRQSLGQGLEFLIYFQGNSAPDKSGLPSDRFSAERTGGSVSTLTIQRTQQEDSAVYLCASSLGTSGFTPFFGPGTRLTVL.